The source of this T cell receptor beta chain is a study of vaccination and CD4 T cells after COVID-19. At the level of the study: After nasal swab PCR-confirmed SARS-CoV-2, under 10 convalescents had mild disease and one severe.

Sequenced with the Oncomine TCR Beta short-read assay was DNA taken from cultured CD4+ T cells. TCRdb re-derived calls from the PCR reads in MiXCR, one entry per CDR3 protein. This table holds over 5,500 distinct CDR3 sequences, approximately 51% found once. Points on this clonotype: What it binds is unknown.

With V trimmed by 4 bases and J by 6 bases, 3 bases remained unmatched. CDR3 length: 12 residues. Described treatment: roughly 10-day PBMC culture with coronavirus spike peptide pools or control peptides (ViraFEST assay). ViraFEST grew antigen-specific T cells using peptide pools, then sequenced TCRs. Half of the medium was exchanged for fresh IL-2 medium, first on day 3 and then on day 7. J is TRBJ2-7 and V is TRBV12-3 or TRBV12-4, with 7 bases that match TRBD1. Sequenced sample: CD4+ T cells from blood, cultured in vitro. The sequence came from a human donor who had recovered from COVID-19. CDR3 DNA sequence: TGTGCCAGCAGTTCCTACAGGGGCGAGCAGTACTTC. Its protein product is CASSSYRGEQYF.